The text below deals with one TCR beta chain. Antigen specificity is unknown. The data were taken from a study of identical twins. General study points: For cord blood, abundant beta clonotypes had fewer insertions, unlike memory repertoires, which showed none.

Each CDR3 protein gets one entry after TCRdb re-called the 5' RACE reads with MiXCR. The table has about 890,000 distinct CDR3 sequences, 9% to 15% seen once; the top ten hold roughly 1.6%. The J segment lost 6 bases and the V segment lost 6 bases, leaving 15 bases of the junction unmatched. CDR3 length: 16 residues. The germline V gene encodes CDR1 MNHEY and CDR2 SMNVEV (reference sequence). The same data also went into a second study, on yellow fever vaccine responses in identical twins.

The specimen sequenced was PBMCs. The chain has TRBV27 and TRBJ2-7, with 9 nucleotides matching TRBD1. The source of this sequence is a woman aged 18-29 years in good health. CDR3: CASRLTTGGAHFEQYF. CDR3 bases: TGTGCCAGCAGACTCACTACAGGGGGCGCTCACTTCGAGCAGTACTTC.